The 32 T cell receptor beta chains in this list originate from one sample, sequenced in a study of T cells in Graves' hyperthyroidism and ophthalmopathy (dated by TCRdb to the late 2010s). The library was obtained by multiplex PCR. The listed sequencing device is Illumina HiSeq 2000. The TCR beta CDR3 regions were amplified from the RNA transcripts. The first round of RT-PCR for the TCR CDR3 was performed with the HTBI primer set and the Qiagen OneStep RT-PCR kit. TCRdb trimmed the raw reads at Q25, called clones with MiXCR and kept productive beta chains. Merged by CDR3 protein, the rows form single entries marked with the most common genes and DNA. Across this sample there are hundreds of thousands of distinct CDR3 sequences, with roughly 14% seen only once. About 3.9% of the sample belongs to the ten largest clones. The sequencing sample was made of blood. The receptor set was obtained from a woman aged 40 to 50 with Graves' ophthalmopathy.

The chain recombines TRBV18 with TRBJ2-2; D may be TRBD1 (6 bases). The CDR3 sequence is 15 residues long. Germline CDR1 reads KGHSH; CDR2 reads LQKENI. V lost 3 bases to trimming and J lost 2 bases, with 10 bases between them. CDR3 DNA sequence: TGTGCCAGCTCACCCCAACAGGGTAACACCGGGGAGCTGTTTTTT. Protein: CASSPQQGNTGELFF.

This clonotype showed up many times. At one end the junction does not follow the germline gene, possibly because of a read error. This chain uses TRBV24-1 with TRBJ2-7; D gene uncertain. Germline CDR1 KGHDR, CDR2 SFDVKD. The CDR3 is made up of 13 amino acids. CDR3 in amino acids: CTTSDWDSDEQYF. Here the CDR3 DNA reads TGTACCACCAGTGATTGGGATTCCGACGAGCAGTACTTC.

This clonotype has a count of ten or more. The chain is built from TRBV5-1 and TRBJ2-7, with D possibly TRBD2 on 6 matching bases. Germline V CDR1 and CDR2: SGHRS, YFSETQ. Trimming cost V 0 bases and J 3 bases, with 16 bases left between them. CDR3 length: 16 residues. Written as DNA, the CDR3 is TGCGCCAGCAGCTTGGCCCAGCGGGCCGCATTCTACGAGCAGTACTTC. It yields the protein CASSLAQRAAFYEQYF.

The sample holds a few counts of this clonotype. CDR3 nucleotides: TGTGCCAGCAGTTCCGTCCTCTACACCTTC. Translated: CASSSVLYTF. The chain joins TRBV28 to TRBJ1-2, with unresolved D. The CDR3 is 10 amino acids. Trimming removed 4 bases at V and 10 bases at J, with 7 bases between. Per germline, CDR1 MDHEN and CDR2 SYDVKM.

This clonotype was seen at least ten times. The gene calls are TRBV11-2 and TRBJ1-2; 9 bases fit TRBD1. The CDR3 runs to 14 residues. Germline V gene sequence: CDR1 SGHAT, CDR2 FQNNGV. V shed 4 bases, J shed 7 bases, and the junction held 7 bases outside the gene matches. The CDR3 nucleotides read TGTGCCAGCAGCTCCCTTTTGACAGGGGGTGGCTACACCTTC. Residues: CASSSLLTGGGYTF.

This clonotype has only a few counts. The chain couples TRBV6-2 or TRBV6-3 to TRBJ2-6; TRBD1 agrees at 10 bases. The CDR3 is made up of 19 amino acids. CDR1 is MNHEY and CDR2 is SVGEGT in the germline V gene. J was trimmed by 0 bases and V by 2 bases; bases with no gene match: 7. CDR3 DNA sequence: TGTGCCAGCAGTTACGTGGGGACAGGGGTAGGCTCTGGGGCCAACGTCCTGACTTTC. Its protein product is CASSYVGTGVGSGANVLTF.

This clonotype has ten or more counts. A much bigger clone sits one base away, suggesting this may be a read error. The rearrangement joins TRBV15 to TRBJ2-5; no clear D. CDR1 and CDR2 from the germline V gene are LNHNV and YYDKDF (reference sequence). The CDR3 has 12 amino acids. The CDR3 protein is CATSGDRQTQYF. In DNA form, the CDR3 reads TGTGCCACCAGCGGAGATCGTCAGACCCAGTACTTC. Variable domain in full (rest from reference TRBV15 and TRBJ2-5): DAMVIQNPRYQVTQFGKPVTLSCSQTLNHNVMYWYQQKSSQAPKLLFHYYDKDFNNEADTPDNFQSRRPNTSFCFLDIRSPGLGDTAMYLCATSGDRQTQYFGPGTRLLVL.

Many counts were recorded for this clonotype. The chain is built from TRBV19 and TRBJ2-5; possible D gene TRBD1, 5 bases. The V end lost 3 bases, the J end lost 4 bases, and 15 bases lay between the germline ends. This CDR3 has 15 residues. The germline V gene encodes CDR1 LNHDA and CDR2 SQIVND (reference sequence). CDR3 sequence (DNA): TGTGCCAGTAGTATTACGACTTGGGGCGGAGAGACCCAGTACTTC. This gives the protein CASSITTWGGETQYF.

This clonotype came up a few times. The genes are TRBV9 and TRBJ2-2; 13 bases map to TRBD2. V shed 4 bases and J 5 bases; nucleotides not matched to a gene: 5. Germline CDR1 and CDR2: SGDLS and YYNGEE. This CDR3 is built from 16 residues. In DNA form, the CDR3 reads TGTGCCAGCAGCCGAGGGACTAGCGGGATAACCGGGGAGCTGTTTTTT. Protein product: CASSRGTSGITGELFF.

This clonotype was recorded many times. The rearrangement joins TRBV6-1 to TRBJ2-7; the match to TRBD1 covers 11 bases. The length of the CDR3 is 14 residues. Germline trimming cut 5 bases from V and 6 bases from J; bases unmatched to any gene: 6. Germline V gives CDR1 MNHNS, CDR2 SASEGT. The CDR3 bases are TGTGCCAGCAGTCCCTGGACAGGGGGCGCCGAGCAGTACTTC. It yields the protein CASSPWTGGAEQYF.

The sample holds many counts of this clonotype. V is TRBV14 and J is TRBJ2-2, with D unclear. This CDR3 is built from 12 residues. The germline V gene encodes CDR1 SGHDN and CDR2 FVKESK. Deletions cut 5 bases from V and 7 bases from J, with 8 bases between. The CDR3 DNA follows: TGTGCCAGCAGCGGGTTTGGCGGGGAGCTGTTTTTT. Its translation is CASSGFGGELFF.

This clonotype has ten or more counts. The CDR3 DNA reads as TGTGCCAGCGGCGGTGGACCCACCGAGAACATTCAGTACTTC. This gives the protein CASGGGPTENIQYF. This chain connects TRBV28 to TRBJ2-4; D is unresolved. Deletions cut 8 bases from V and 7 bases from J, with 18 bases between. The germline V gene encodes CDR1 MDHEN and CDR2 SYDVKM. The CDR3 is 14 residues long.

Ten or more counts support this clonotype. This chain uses TRBV6-2 or TRBV6-3 with TRBJ2-2; D gene uncertain. Germline values: CDR1 MNHEY, CDR2 SVGEGT. The CDR3 is made up of 17 amino acids. V lost 6 bases, J lost 5 bases, and 22 bases lay in between. This CDR3 is CASSPISRVSQTGELFF. The CDR3 DNA follows: TGTGCCAGCAGCCCTATCTCCCGGGTCAGTCAAACCGGGGAGCTGTTTTTT.

This clonotype was recorded many times. The rearrangement joins TRBV12-3 or TRBV12-4 to TRBJ1-1, with D uncertain. V was clipped by 6 bases and J by 3 bases, with 11 bases between them. The CDR3 has 13 amino acids. CDR3 coding DNA: TGTGCCAGCAGAGTAAGGAGGGACACTGAAGCTTTCTTT. It translates to CASRVRRDTEAFF.

This rearrangement joins TRBV4-3 to TRBJ1-1; 7 positions agree with TRBD1. The CDR3 is 16 residues long. V lost 0 bases and J lost 1; bases outside the gene matches: 5. Germline V lookup: CDR1 LGHNA, CDR2 YSLEER. CDR3: CASSQDRGQSNTEAFF. As DNA, the CDR3 is TGCGCCAGCAGCCAAGATAGGGGACAGTCGAACACTGAAGCTTTCTTT.

This clonotype was detected many times. The gene calls are TRBV20-1 and TRBJ2-5; D call uncertain. The CDR3 runs to 11 residues. V lost 5 bases, J lost 5 bases, and 9 bases lay in between. Per the germline V gene, CDR1 is DFQATT and CDR2 is SNEGSKA (reference sequence). The CDR3 DNA sequence: TGCAGTGCTGCCCGAGTGGAGACCCAGTACTTC. Translation gives CSAARVETQYF.

This clonotype was counted ten times or more. This chain uses TRBV20-1 with TRBJ2-2; possibly TRBD2 for D (6 bases). From germline, CDR1 is DFQATT and CDR2 SNEGSKA (reference sequence). V was shortened by 3 bases and J by 5 bases, with 10 bases between the two germline ends. The CDR3 spans 13 residues. CDR3 bases: TGCAGTGCTAGCGGGAGATTAACCGGGGAGCTGTTTTTT. It yields the protein CSASGRLTGELFF.

This clonotype was observed many times. The chain has TRBV20-1 and TRBJ1-3, with D unresolved. The V gene's germline CDR1 is DFQATT and CDR2 SNEGSKA (reference sequence). Trimming took 1 base from V and 0 from J, leaving 4 bases between them. This CDR3 is built from 13 residues. The CDR3 region has the DNA TGCAGTGCTAGAGGGGTCTCTGGAAACACCATATATTTT. Protein: CSARGVSGNTIYF.

This clonotype was seen at least ten times. The chain uses TRBV27 and TRBJ2-5; D uncertain. The CDR3 is 14 residues long. CDR1 MNHEY and CDR2 SMNVEV come from the germline V gene (reference sequence). The V and J ends lost 5 bases and 3 bases respectively, with 13 bases between them. CDR3 loop: CASSLSPYEETQYF. CDR3 nucleotides: TGTGCCAGCAGTCTGAGCCCTTACGAAGAGACCCAGTACTTC.

Only one count was recorded for this clonotype. This chain uses TRBV3-1 with TRBJ1-2; 7 bases are shared with TRBD1. The CDR3 sequence is 15 residues long. J gave up 6 bases and V 0 bases, and 7 bases lay outside the gene matches. Germline CDR1 is LGHDT and CDR2 is YNNKEL (reference sequence). CDR3 residues: CASSQDRQGFNGYTF. The DNA for the CDR3 is TGTGCCAGCAGCCAAGATCGACAGGGTTTTAATGGCTACACCTTC.

In its sample, this clonotype was seen a few times. The junction does not match germline at one end; this may be a read error. V usage is TRBV10-2 and J usage is TRBJ1-5; no definite D call. There are 14 residues in the CDR3. Germline V CDR1 and CDR2: WSHSY, SAAADI. The CDR3 coding sequence is TGCGCCAGGAGTGAGTCCGATAGCAATCAGCCCCAGCATTTT. This encodes CARSESDSNQPQHF.

This clonotype was seen repeatedly, ten times or more. The chain has TRBV28 and TRBJ2-5; D might be TRBD1 (6 bases). Trimming removed 6 bases at V and 2 bases at J, with 13 bases between. CDR3 size: 14 residues. CDR1 is MDHEN and CDR2 is SYDVKM in the germline V gene. The CDR3 reads CASRKGDRQETQYF. The CDR3, as DNA: TGTGCCAGCAGAAAGGGCGACAGGCAAGAGACCCAGTACTTC.

The DNA for the CDR3 is TGCGCCAGCAGCCAAGAGTGGAGGGCGAACACCGGGGAGCTGTTTTTT. Translation gives CASSQEWRANTGELFF. The chain employs TRBV4-1 and TRBJ2-2; perhaps TRBD2 as D (6 bases). CDR1 and CDR2 from the germline V gene are MGHRA and YSYEKL. The CDR3 is 16 residues long. The V and J ends lost 0 bases and 0 bases respectively, with 8 bases between them.

This chain's CDR3 is CASSSSSSGSVSGANVLTF. Here the CDR3 DNA reads TGCGCCAGCAGTTCCTCCTCGAGCGGGAGTGTCTCTGGGGCCAACGTCCTGACTTTC. The chain employs TRBV5-1 and TRBJ2-6, with 8 nucleotides matching TRBD2. The CDR3 contains 19 residues. Losses at the gene ends were 5 bases for V and 0 bases for J; bases not matched to a gene: 13. Germline assignment: CDR1 SGHRS and CDR2 YFSETQ.

J is TRBJ1-2 and V is TRBV5-4, with D hard to call. The CDR3 runs to 15 residues. The V gene's germline CDR1 is SGHNT and CDR2 YYREEE (reference sequence). V was shortened by 0 bases and J by 1 base, with 10 bases between the two germline ends. CDR3 nucleotide sequence: TGTGCCAGCAGCTTGGAACAGAGCTATAACTATGGCTACACCTTC. Translating it yields CASSLEQSYNYGYTF.

This clonotype was counted ten times or more. The chain combines TRBV20-1 with TRBJ2-4, with 9 bases fitting TRBD1. The CDR3 extends over 13 amino acids. Trimming removed 3 bases from V and 9 bases from J; junction bases left unmatched: 6. Germline CDR1 DFQATT, CDR2 SNEGSKA (reference sequence). CDR3 sequence (DNA): TGCAGTGCTAGGCGGACAGGGGAAGGCATTCAGTACTTC. This translates into CSARRTGEGIQYF.

There are many counts of this clonotype. This chain links TRBV6-1 with TRBJ1-1; D remains unclear. Trimming stripped 6 bases from V and 5 bases from J, with 13 bases between. The CDR3 sequence is 13 residues long. Germline V gene sequence: CDR1 MNHNS, CDR2 SASEGT. CDR3 sequence reads: CASSSQMTTEAFF. CDR3 nucleotide sequence: TGTGCCAGCAGCTCACAGATGACGACTGAAGCTTTCTTT.

This clonotype was observed many times. V is TRBV28 and J is TRBJ2-2; TRBD2 is a possible D gene (5 bases). V lost 5 bases, J lost 0 bases, and 10 bases lay in between. CDR1 MDHEN and CDR2 SYDVKM come from the germline V gene. There are 15 residues in the CDR3. The CDR3 loop is CASSPSSTNTGELFF. CDR3 DNA: TGTGCCAGCAGTCCTAGCAGCACGAACACCGGGGAGCTGTTTTTT. Full variable domain (missing parts from reference TRBV28 and TRBJ2-2): DVKVTQSSRYLVKRTGEKVFLECVQDMDHENMFWYRQDPGLGLRLIYFSYDVKMKEKGDIPEGYSVSREKKERFSLILESASTNQTSMYLCASSPSSTNTGELFFGEGSRLTVL.

The V call is TRBV6-2 or TRBV6-3, the J call TRBJ1-1; 9 bases fit TRBD1. The CDR3 extends over 18 amino acids. V lost 2 bases, J lost 0 bases, and 10 bases stayed unmatched. The V gene's germline CDR1 is MNHEY and CDR2 SVGEGT. CDR3 in amino acids: CASSYLPGQGVLNTEAFF. In DNA form, the CDR3 reads TGTGCCAGCAGTTACCTACCGGGACAGGGAGTGCTGAACACTGAAGCTTTCTTT.

This clonotype occurred many times. The junction departs from the called germline gene at one end, perhaps through a read error. This chain links TRBV5-1 with TRBJ1-5; D perhaps matches TRBD1 (6 bases). Germline CDR1 reads SGHRS; CDR2 reads YFSETQ. CDR3 length equals 14 residues. The CDR3 bases are TGTGCCAGCAGTTTAGAAGGGGGTGGCCAGCCCCAGCATTTT. Residues: CASSLEGGGQPQHF.

The chain is built from TRBV18 and TRBJ1-1; no firm D call. CDR1 and CDR2 (germline): KGHSH, LQKENI. This CDR3 comprises 12 residues. The V gene lost 5 bases and the J gene lost 7 bases, with 11 bases spanning the gap. CDR3 sequence reads: CASSKDTDEAFF. As DNA, the CDR3 is TGTGCCAGCTCAAAAGACACCGATGAAGCTTTCTTT.

This clonotype was picked up many times. The chain is built from TRBV28 and TRBJ2-7; no clear D gene. Trimming left V 2 bases short and J 3 bases short, with 5 bases between. The CDR3 spans 12 residues. Germline values: CDR1 MDHEN, CDR2 SYDVKM. The CDR3 DNA follows: TGTGCCAGCAGTTTAAAAAACTACGAGCAGTACTTC. Translated, it gives CASSLKNYEQYF. Complete variable domain (other parts from reference TRBV28 and TRBJ2-7): DVKVTQSSRYLVKRTGEKVFLECVQDMDHENMFWYRQDPGLGLRLIYFSYDVKMKEKGDIPEGYSVSREKKERFSLILESASTNQTSMYLCASSLKNYEQYFGPGTRLTVT.